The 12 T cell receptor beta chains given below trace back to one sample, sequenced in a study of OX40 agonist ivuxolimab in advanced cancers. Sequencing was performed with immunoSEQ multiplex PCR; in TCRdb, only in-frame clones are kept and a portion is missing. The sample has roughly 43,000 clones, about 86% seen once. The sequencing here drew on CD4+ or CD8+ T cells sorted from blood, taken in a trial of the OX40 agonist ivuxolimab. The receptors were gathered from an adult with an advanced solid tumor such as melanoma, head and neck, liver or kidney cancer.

Here the CDR3 reads CASSPSGLMYSYEQYF. CDR3 in DNA: TGTGCCAGCTCACCATCGGGACTTATGTACTCCTACGAGCAGTACTTC. The V gene is TRBV18, the J gene TRBJ2-7, with D maybe TRBD2 (6 bases). Trimming took 2 bases from V and 0 from J, leaving 14 bases between them. The CDR3 length is 16 residues. CDR1 and CDR2 from the germline V gene are KGHSH and LQKENI.

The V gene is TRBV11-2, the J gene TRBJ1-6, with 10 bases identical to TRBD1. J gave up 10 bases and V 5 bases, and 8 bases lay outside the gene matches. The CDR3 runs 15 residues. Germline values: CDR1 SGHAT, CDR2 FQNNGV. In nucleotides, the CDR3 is TGTGCCAGCAGCCCAACCGGGACAGGGGTCTCACCCCTCCACTTT. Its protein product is CASSPTGTGVSPLHF.

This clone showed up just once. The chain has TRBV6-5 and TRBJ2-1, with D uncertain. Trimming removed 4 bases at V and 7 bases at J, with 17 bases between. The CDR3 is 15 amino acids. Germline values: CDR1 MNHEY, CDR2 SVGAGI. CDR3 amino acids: CASSSASDNWNEQFF. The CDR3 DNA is TGTGCCAGCAGTTCCGCCTCTGACAATTGGAATGAGCAGTTCTTC.

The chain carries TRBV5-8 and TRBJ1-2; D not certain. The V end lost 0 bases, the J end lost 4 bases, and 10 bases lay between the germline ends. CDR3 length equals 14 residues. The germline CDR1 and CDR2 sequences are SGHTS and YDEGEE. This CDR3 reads CASSLEPGRYGYTF. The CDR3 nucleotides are TGTGCCAGCAGCTTGGAGCCAGGCCGCTATGGCTACACCTTC.

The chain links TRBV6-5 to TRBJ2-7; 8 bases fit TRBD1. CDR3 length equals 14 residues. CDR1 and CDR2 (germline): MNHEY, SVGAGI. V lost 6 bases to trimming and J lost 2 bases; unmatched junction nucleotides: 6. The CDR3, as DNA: TGTGCCAGCAGGAGGACAGGGATGGCCTACGAGCAGTACTTC. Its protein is CASRRTGMAYEQYF.

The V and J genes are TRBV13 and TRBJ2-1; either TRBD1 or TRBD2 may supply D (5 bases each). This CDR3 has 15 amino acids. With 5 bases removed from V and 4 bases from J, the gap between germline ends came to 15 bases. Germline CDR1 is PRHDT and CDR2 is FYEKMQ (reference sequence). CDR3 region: CASSPIPGRYNEQFF. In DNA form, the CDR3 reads TGTGCCAGCAGCCCGATTCCGGGGCGATACAATGAGCAGTTCTTC.

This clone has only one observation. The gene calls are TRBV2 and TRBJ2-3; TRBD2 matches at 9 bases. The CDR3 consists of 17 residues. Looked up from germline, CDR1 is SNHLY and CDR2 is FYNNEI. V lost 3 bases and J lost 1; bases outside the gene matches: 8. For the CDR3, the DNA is TGTGCCAGCAGTGAGCCGGCTAGCGGGGAACGCACAGATACGCAGTATTTT. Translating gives CASSEPASGERTDTQYF.

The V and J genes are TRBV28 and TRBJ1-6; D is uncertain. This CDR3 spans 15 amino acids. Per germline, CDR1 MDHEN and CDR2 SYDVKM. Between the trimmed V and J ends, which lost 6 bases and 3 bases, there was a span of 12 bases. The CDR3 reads CASSLGYIYNSPLHF. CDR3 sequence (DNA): TGTGCCAGCAGCCTGGGGTATATCTATAATTCACCCCTCCACTTT. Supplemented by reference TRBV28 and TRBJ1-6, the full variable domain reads DVKVTQSSRYLVKRTGEKVFLECVQDMDHENMFWYRQDPGLGLRLIYFSYDVKMKEKGDIPEGYSVSREKKERFSLILESASTNQTSMYLCASSLGYIYNSPLHFGNGTRLTVT.

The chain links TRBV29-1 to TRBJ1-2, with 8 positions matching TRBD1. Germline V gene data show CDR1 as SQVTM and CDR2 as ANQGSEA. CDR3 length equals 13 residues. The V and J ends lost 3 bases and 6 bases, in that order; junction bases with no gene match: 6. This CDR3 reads CSVEWTGFDGYTF. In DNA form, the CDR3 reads TGCAGCGTTGAGTGGACAGGGTTCGATGGCTACACCTTC.

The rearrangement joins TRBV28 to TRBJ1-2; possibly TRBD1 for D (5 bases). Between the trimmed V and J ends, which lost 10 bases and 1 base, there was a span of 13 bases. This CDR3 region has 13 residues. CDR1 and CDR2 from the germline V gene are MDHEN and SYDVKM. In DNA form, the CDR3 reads TGTGCCACCACCCAGGGCGGTAACTATGGCTACACCTTC. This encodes CATTQGGNYGYTF.

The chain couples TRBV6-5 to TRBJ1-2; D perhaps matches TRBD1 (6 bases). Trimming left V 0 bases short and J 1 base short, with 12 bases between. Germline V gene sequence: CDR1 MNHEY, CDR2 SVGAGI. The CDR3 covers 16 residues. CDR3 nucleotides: TGTGCCAGCAGTTACTCTTGGACAGATTTTAACTATGGCTACACCTTC. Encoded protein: CASSYSWTDFNYGYTF.

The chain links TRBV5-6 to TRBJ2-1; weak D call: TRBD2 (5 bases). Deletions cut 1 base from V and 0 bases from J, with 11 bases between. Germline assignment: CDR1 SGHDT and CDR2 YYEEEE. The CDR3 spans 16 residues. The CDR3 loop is CASSLLEGISYNEQFF. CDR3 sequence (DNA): TGTGCCAGCAGCTTGCTCGAGGGAATCTCCTACAATGAGCAGTTCTTC.